Shown below are 14 T cell receptor beta chains from a single sample sequenced in a study of blood T cell repertoires in COVID-19 (dated by TCRdb to the early 2020s). Libraries came from the immunoSEQ multiplex PCR assay. This immuneACCESS table, as held by TCRdb, lists in-frame sequences with V and J called but not all clones. Of the missing ones, under half trace to an unresolved V gene in checked studies; the others have no known cause. This sample lists approximately 220,000 clones; around 89% were detected once. Over 0.95% of the sample comes from the top ten. The sequenced sample was PBMCs or T cells enriched from blood (not recorded which). These receptors came from a man aged 25 to 40 who had recovered from COVID-19.

This chain connects TRBV10-1 to TRBJ2-7; 9 bases match TRBD1. After removal of 10 bases from V and 3 bases from J, the junction contained 10 bases not matched to a gene. The germline gives CDR1 WNHNN, CDR2 SYGVQD (reference sequence). CDR3 length equals 14 residues. CDR3 sequence (DNA): TGCGCCATCCCGGGACAGGGAAAGAACTACGAGCAGTACTTC. The encoded protein is CAIPGQGKNYEQYF.

This clone was picked up one time. The chain has TRBV18 and TRBJ1-2; TRBD1 might be the D (5 bases). The CDR3 contains 15 residues. V was pared by 5 bases and J by 0 bases, with 13 bases between. Germline values: CDR1 KGHSH, CDR2 LQKENI. The CDR3 bases are TGTGCCAGCTCATCGACAGCGGGGACTAACTATGGCTACACCTTC. It yields the protein CASSSTAGTNYGYTF.

V and J are TRBV6-5 and TRBJ2-2; TRBD1 agrees at 7 bases. CDR1 MNHEY and CDR2 SVGAGI come from the germline V gene. The J segment lost 5 bases and the V segment lost 2 bases, leaving 2 bases of the junction unmatched. The CDR3 is 14 residues long. CDR3 region: CASSYRGRTGELFF. The CDR3 region has the DNA TGTGCCAGCAGTTACAGGGGGCGTACCGGGGAGCTGTTTTTT.

The genes are TRBV28 and TRBJ2-3, with TRBD2 as a possible D gene (5 bases). Deletions cut 2 bases from V and 5 bases from J, with 5 bases between. The CDR3 runs 12 residues. Germline lookup yields CDR1 MDHEN and CDR2 SYDVKM. The CDR3 spells CASSLAGDTQYF. The CDR3 nucleotides read TGTGCCAGCAGTTTAGCGGGAGATACGCAGTATTTT.

The genes are TRBV5-4 and TRBJ1-3, with 7 bases lining up with TRBD1. V shed 4 bases, J shed 3 bases, and the junction held 10 bases outside the gene matches. The CDR3 is made up of 16 amino acids. Germline values: CDR1 SGHNT, CDR2 YYREEE (reference sequence). The CDR3 sequence: CASSQTTGHGGNTIYF. The CDR3 DNA sequence: TGTGCCAGCAGCCAAACGACAGGGCACGGTGGAAACACCATATATTTT.

The DNA of the CDR3 is TGCGCCAGCAGCGTGGAACCCCCGGGACAGGGCTACGAGCAGTACTTC. Translated: CASSVEPPGQGYEQYF. The chain couples TRBV5-1 to TRBJ2-7; 9 nucleotides align to TRBD1. V was clipped by 4 bases and J by 3 bases; unmatched bases: 11. Germline V lookup: CDR1 SGHRS, CDR2 YFSETQ. The CDR3 is 16 residues long.

V is TRBV27 and J is TRBJ1-5, with a tentative D call TRBD1 (5 bases). V lost 2 bases and J lost 5, with 10 bases in between. The CDR3 is made up of 14 amino acids. Germline CDR1 MNHEY, CDR2 SMNVEV (reference sequence). CDR3 sequence: CASSLRAGYQPQHF. CDR3 DNA sequence: TGTGCCAGCAGTTTACGGGCAGGGTATCAGCCCCAGCATTTT.

This chain connects TRBV30 to TRBJ2-1, with D unclear. The CDR3 is made up of 12 amino acids. The germline V gene encodes CDR1 GTSNPN and CDR2 SVGIG (reference sequence). With 2 bases removed from V and 8 bases from J, the gap between germline ends came to 10 bases. The DNA for the CDR3 is TGTGCCTGGAGTCCGAAGCAGGATGAGCAGTTCTTC. Translation: CAWSPKQDEQFF.

This clone was counted a single time. V is TRBV11-3 and J is TRBJ2-2, with D uncertain. Between the trimmed V and J ends, which lost 6 bases and 0 bases, there was a span of 5 bases. CDR1 SGHNT and CDR2 YENEEA come from the germline V gene. The CDR3 has 13 residues. In nucleotides, the CDR3 is TGTGCCAGCAGACAGACGAACACCGGGGAGCTGTTTTTT. Its protein is CASRQTNTGELFF. The variable domain in full, with the rest retrieved from reference TRBV11-3 and TRBJ2-2, is EAGVVQSPRYKIIEKKQPVAFWCNPISGHNTLYWYLQNLGQGPELLIRYENEEAVDDSQLPKDRFSAERLKGVDSTLKIQPAELGDSAVYLCASRQTNTGELFFGEGSRLTVL.

The table lists this clone with a count of one. The chain recombines TRBV6-2 or TRBV6-3 with TRBJ1-5; possible D gene TRBD1, 6 bases. The CDR3 is 15 residues long. V dropped 2 bases and J dropped 4 bases, with 12 bases sitting between them. The germline CDR1 and CDR2 sequences are MNHEY and SVGEGT. CDR3 residues: CASSYLQQGNQPQHF. For the CDR3, the DNA is TGTGCCAGCAGTTACCTCCAGCAGGGGAATCAGCCCCAGCATTTT.

This chain connects TRBV3-1 (or the pseudogene TRBV3-2) to TRBJ2-1; the match to TRBD2 covers 12 bases. Germline CDR1 and CDR2: LGHDT and YNNKEL (reference sequence). The V segment lost 0 bases and the J segment 7 bases; nucleotides outside the gene matches: 1. This CDR3 spans 15 amino acids. The CDR3 coding sequence is TGTGCCAGCAGCCAAGAGGGGACTAGCGGGAATGAGCAGTTCTTC. It specifies CASSQEGTSGNEQFF.

CDR3 protein: CASRQGQQGGYGYTF. CDR3 sequence (DNA): TGCGCCAGCAGGCAGGGACAGCAGGGCGGCTATGGCTACACCTTC. The chain links TRBV5-1 to TRBJ1-2, with 7 bases matching TRBD1. CDR1 is SGHRS, CDR2 YFSETQ, per germline. V lost 5 bases, J lost 4 bases, and 11 bases stayed unmatched. This CDR3 contains 15 residues.

This clone was seen a single time. This chain joins TRBV19 and TRBJ2-3; possibly TRBD2 for D (6 bases). The CDR3 is 14 residues long. Germline V gene lookup returns CDR1 LNHDA and CDR2 SQIVND (reference sequence). The ends were cut back, 8 bases at V and 4 bases at J, with 16 bases in the middle. CDR3 region: CASGRVAVPDTQYF. The CDR3, as DNA: TGTGCCAGTGGGCGGGTAGCGGTCCCAGATACGCAGTATTTT.

V gene TRBV7-2 combines with J gene TRBJ2-1, with D possibly TRBD2 on 5 matching bases. The V and J ends lost 1 base and 2 bases respectively, with 15 bases between them. The CDR3 consists of 17 residues. Germline CDR1 SGHTA, CDR2 FQGNSA. Written as DNA, the CDR3 is TGTGCCAGCAGCTTAGGGCCCGGACTGAGCACCTACAATGAGCAGTTCTTC. It encodes CASSLGPGLSTYNEQFF.